These T cell receptor beta chains were read from a single sample in a study of cytomegalovirus exposure and HLA in healthy donors. TCRdb keeps only in-frame clones here, not all; method: immunoSEQ multiplex PCR. The table shows roughly 120,000 clones, with around 78% occurring only once. Sequenced sample: PBMCs. The source is a man between 60 and 75 years old in good health and CMV-seropositive. The CDR3 runs from the conserved cysteine through the conserved F or W. D genes are given only for firm matches. Where a row states a size, it is once, few, many or the class of an expanded clone; other rows omit it.

NA	13	TRBV7-7	NA	TRBJ2-5	CASSLDRQETQYF	TGTGCTAGCAGCTTAGACAGGCAAGAGACCCAGTACTTC
TRBD1	13	TRBV30	few	TRBJ1-4	CACKGAEGEKLFF	TGTGCCTGCAAGGGGGCCGAAGGTGAAAAACTGTTTTTT
TRBD1	14	TRBV6-5	few	TRBJ2-7	CASSFGTGNTEQYF	TGTGCCAGCAGTTTCGGGACAGGGAATACCGAGCAGTACTTC
NA	16	TRBV14	NA	TRBJ1-2	CASSPGGHRYLYGYTF	TGTGCCAGCAGCCCTGGGGGACACCGGTACCTCTATGGCTACACCTTC
TRBD1	14	TRBV6-6	NA	TRBJ1-2	CASSPTGQSYGYTF	TGTGCCAGCAGCCCGACAGGGCAGAGCTATGGCTACACCTTC
NA	14	TRBV1	NA	TRBJ1-5	CTSSQRGRFQPQHF	TGCACCAGCAGCCAAAGGGGCAGGTTTCAGCCCCAGCATTTT
TRBD1	15	TRBV7-3	NA	TRBJ2-3	CASSSGTASSDTQYF	TGTGCCAGCAGCTCCGGGACAGCTTCCTCAGATACGCAGTATTTT
TRBD1	14	TRBV11-2	once	TRBJ2-2	CASSGQGDTGELFF	TGTGCCAGCAGCGGACAGGGGGACACCGGGGAGCTGTTTTTT
TRBD1	15	TRBV6-1	NA	TRBJ1-1	CASSLQGDRGTEAFF	TGTGCCAGCAGCCTGCAGGGGGACAGGGGAACTGAAGCTTTCTTT
NA	14	TRBV5-1	NA	TRBJ1-5	CASSSGQRDQPQHF	TGCGCCAGCAGCTCAGGACAGAGGGATCAGCCCCAGCATTTT
TRBD2	16	TRBV5-1	few	TRBJ2-5	CASSYNPGLVGETQYF	TGCGCCAGCAGCTATAACCCGGGACTAGTAGGAGAGACCCAGTACTTC
NA	14	TRBV6-5	NA	TRBJ1-1	CASSYSGEDTEAFF	TGTGCCAGCAGTTACTCGGGGGAGGACACTGAAGCTTTCTTT
NA	14	TRBV10-3	NA	TRBJ1-6	CAIRATGLNSPLHF	TGTGCCATCAGGGCGACAGGCCTTAATTCACCCCTCCACTTT